This T cell receptor (beta chain) was captured in a study of beta chain features in type 1 diabetes. Whole-study findings and limits: VDJ junctions from type 1 diabetes patients carried fewer insertions and larger deletions. For cells with high TCR expression, cDNA sequencing could yield over-representation.

On this clone: Its antigen is not identified.

The CDR3 contains 10 residues. V shed 6 bases and J shed 8 bases, with 10 bases lying between them. Germline-derived CDR1 and CDR2 are DFQATT and SNEGSKA (reference sequence). Investigators reverse transcribed all isolated RNA, so they sequenced expressed TCRB transcripts. Naive, central memory and regulatory T cell samples yielded about 4 million reads on average. Clones were read by immunoSEQ multiplex PCR, and TCRdb kept only the in-frame ones, dropping some. The profile shows around 400,000 clones, roughly 15% of them singletons. Heparinised blood was drawn once per donor, averaging approximately 100 mL.

The chain employs TRBV20-1 and TRBJ1-2; D remains ambiguous. Sequenced input: naive CD4+ T cells from blood. The TCR sequence derives from a woman in her late teens or twenties in good health. CDR3 region: CSAFPGGYTF. DNA for the CDR3: TGCAGTGCCTTCCCGGGGGGCTACACCTTC.